These 30 T cell receptor beta chains share one sample of origin, sequenced in a study of blood T cell repertoires in COVID-19. The repertoire was sequenced with immunoSEQ multiplex PCR; TCRdb's copy has only in-frame clones and lacks some. The sample has 140,000 to 150,000 clones; 87% are singletons. The material sequenced was PBMCs or T cells enriched from blood (not recorded which). The receptors were gathered from a man in his fifties or sixties who had recovered from COVID-19.

V gene TRBV19 combines with J gene TRBJ2-4; D unclear. Trimming pared 5 bases from V and 0 bases from J, leaving 5 bases between. There are 13 residues in the CDR3. Looked up from germline, CDR1 is LNHDA and CDR2 is SQIVND (reference sequence). In nucleotides, the CDR3 is TGTGCCAGTAGTTTTCTAGCCAAAAACATTCAGTACTTC. Encoded protein: CASSFLAKNIQYF. Using reference TRBV19 and TRBJ2-4 for the parts outside the CDR3, the full variable domain is DGGITQSPKYLFRKEGQNVTLSCEQNLNHDAMYWYRQDPGQGLRLIYYSQIVNDFQKGDIAEGYSVSREKKESFPLTVTSAQKNPTAFYLCASSFLAKNIQYFGAGTRLSVL.

The chain has TRBV3-1 (or the pseudogene TRBV3-2) and TRBJ2-5; D perhaps matches TRBD2 (5 bases). The CDR3 covers 14 residues. V was cut by 4 bases and J by 2 bases, with 11 bases left in between. Germline V lookup: CDR1 LGHDT, CDR2 YNNKEL (reference sequence). CDR3: CASSPRAAQETQYF. The CDR3 DNA follows: TGTGCCAGCAGCCCTAGAGCGGCACAAGAGACCCAGTACTTC.

CDR3 DNA sequence: TGTGCCAGTACCCTTGACAGAAAAAATGAAAAACTGTTTTTT. Protein sequence: CASTLDRKNEKLFF. The chain carries TRBV19 and TRBJ1-4; TRBD1 might be the D (5 bases). Germline V gene lookup returns CDR1 LNHDA and CDR2 SQIVND (reference sequence). The CDR3 runs 14 residues. The V end lost 7 bases, the J end lost 5 bases, and 14 bases lay between the germline ends.

The chain links TRBV5-1 to TRBJ2-7; 9 bases fit TRBD1. Germline V CDR1 and CDR2: SGHRS, YFSETQ. CDR3 length: 14 amino acids. V lost 4 bases and J lost 2; bases outside the gene matches: 4. CDR3 amino acids: CASSRGQGTYEQYF. The CDR3 region has the DNA TGCGCCAGCAGCAGAGGACAGGGGACCTACGAGCAGTACTTC.

Here the CDR3 DNA reads TGTGTCAGAAGGAGGAACACTGAAGCTTTCTTT. This translates into CVRRRNTEAFF. The V and J genes are TRBV7-5 and TRBJ1-1. TRBV7-5 is a recognized pseudogene. The CDR3 contains 11 residues.

The chain employs TRBV14 and TRBJ2-7, with D maybe TRBD1 (6 bases). Trimming removed 0 bases at V and 3 bases at J, with 12 bases between. The length of the CDR3 is 15 residues. Germline CDR1 is SGHDN and CDR2 is FVKESK. The CDR3 sequence is CASSQDPARGYEQYF. In DNA form, the CDR3 reads TGTGCCAGCAGCCAAGATCCCGCCAGGGGCTACGAGCAGTACTTC.

The chain employs TRBV19 and TRBJ2-2; 9 bases map to TRBD1. The germline CDR1 and CDR2 sequences are LNHDA and SQIVND (reference sequence). Unmatched junction bases numbered 5, after V lost 3 bases and J lost 6 bases. The CDR3 runs to 15 residues. In nucleotides, the CDR3 is TGTGCCAGTAGTATTTTCGGACAGGGGTCCGGGGAGCTGTTTTTT. Translating it yields CASSIFGQGSGELFF. Using reference TRBV19 and TRBJ2-2 for the parts outside the CDR3, the full variable domain is DGGITQSPKYLFRKEGQNVTLSCEQNLNHDAMYWYRQDPGQGLRLIYYSQIVNDFQKGDIAEGYSVSREKKESFPLTVTSAQKNPTAFYLCASSIFGQGSGELFFGEGSRLTVL.

V usage is TRBV29-1 and J usage is TRBJ1-1; the D gene is possibly TRBD1 (5 bases). The ends were cut back, 6 bases at V and 0 bases at J, with 11 bases in the middle. CDR1 SQVTM and CDR2 ANQGSEA come from the germline V gene. The CDR3 runs 13 residues. The CDR3 loop is CSVGGWLNTEAFF. CDR3 DNA: TGCAGCGTGGGGGGGTGGTTGAACACTGAAGCTTTCTTT.

The chain recombines TRBV27 with TRBJ2-5, with 9 nucleotides matching TRBD2. J was trimmed by 5 bases and V by 4 bases; bases with no gene match: 8. Germline V gene data show CDR1 as MNHEY and CDR2 as SMNVEV (reference sequence). The CDR3 covers 15 residues. CDR3 sequence: CASSSDSGRTETQYF. DNA for the CDR3: TGTGCCAGCAGTTCGGATAGCGGGAGAACGGAGACCCAGTACTTC.

V is TRBV7-9 and J is TRBJ1-1; 9 positions agree with TRBD1. This CDR3 region has 15 residues. V gave up 5 bases and J gave up 5 bases; unmatched junction bases: 9. CDR1 SEHNR and CDR2 FQNEAQ come from the germline V gene (reference sequence). The chain's CDR3 is CASSQSGTGRTEAFF. In DNA, the CDR3 is TGTGCCAGCAGCCAATCCGGGACAGGGAGAACTGAAGCTTTCTTT.

J is TRBJ1-5 and V is TRBV19; 9 bases align to TRBD1. Per the germline V gene, CDR1 is LNHDA and CDR2 is SQIVND (reference sequence). V dropped 3 bases and J dropped 6; count of bases not matched to a gene: 12. The CDR3 extends over 17 amino acids. For the CDR3, the DNA is TGTGCCAGTAGTATCTATGATTTTACAGGGGGCGGTCAGCCCCAGCATTTT. It codes for CASSIYDFTGGGQPQHF. The full variable domain, completed using reference TRBV19 and TRBJ1-5, is DGGITQSPKYLFRKEGQNVTLSCEQNLNHDAMYWYRQDPGQGLRLIYYSQIVNDFQKGDIAEGYSVSREKKESFPLTVTSAQKNPTAFYLCASSIYDFTGGGQPQHFGDGTRLSIL.

The chain recombines TRBV9 with TRBJ2-3, with D unresolved. Germline loops: CDR1 SGDLS, CDR2 YYNGEE. The CDR3 is 13 amino acids. The V and J ends lost 2 bases and 3 bases respectively, with 7 bases between them. The CDR3 loop reads CASSVSSTDTQYF. CDR3 bases: TGTGCCAGCAGCGTTAGTTCTACAGATACGCAGTATTTT.

V and J are TRBV29-1 and TRBJ1-1; 7 nucleotides agree with TRBD1. J lost 3 bases, V lost 6 bases, and 13 bases had no gene match. The germline V gene has CDR1 SQVTM and CDR2 ANQGSEA. This CDR3 spans 15 amino acids. CDR3 sequence reads: CSVGPGGGPDTEAFF. CDR3 sequence (DNA): TGCAGCGTCGGGCCAGGAGGGGGCCCGGACACTGAAGCTTTCTTT.

This clone was seen a single time. V usage is TRBV6-5 and J usage is TRBJ2-1; D remains unclear. The CDR3 consists of 12 residues. In germline, CDR1 is MNHEY, CDR2 SVGAGI. V was clipped by 7 bases and J by 3 bases, with 7 bases between them. The chain's CDR3 is CASKIFYNEQFF. DNA for the CDR3: TGTGCCAGCAAAATCTTCTACAATGAGCAGTTCTTC.

This clone showed up just a few times. The genes are TRBV29-1 and TRBJ2-3, with D maybe TRBD2 (5 bases). Trimming pared 8 bases from V and 5 bases from J, leaving 17 bases between. Germline assignment: CDR1 SQVTM and CDR2 ANQGSEA. The length of the CDR3 is 13 residues. The CDR3 here is CSLGGSDEDTQYF. CDR3 DNA: TGCAGCCTGGGTGGGAGCGACGAAGATACGCAGTATTTT.

J is TRBJ1-1 and V is TRBV5-3, with a possible D match to TRBD1 (6 bases). TRBV5-3 is designated an ORF whose function remains uncertain. The CDR3 runs to 13 residues. V was cut by 3 bases and J by 4 bases, with 10 bases left in between. CDR3 loop: CARSSTGSTEAFF. CDR3 nucleotides: TGTGCCAGAAGCTCTACAGGGTCCACTGAAGCTTTCTTT.

The chain joins TRBV19 to TRBJ1-5; D uncertain. CDR1 is LNHDA, CDR2 SQIVND, per germline (reference sequence). The CDR3 sequence is 15 residues long. The ends were cut back, 7 bases at V and 4 bases at J, with 17 bases in the middle. For the CDR3, the DNA is TGTGCCAGTAACCAGGCCCAAAGTAGGAATCAGCCCCAGCATTTT. Amino acids: CASNQAQSRNQPQHF. The full variable domain, in which reference TRBV19 and TRBJ1-5 provide the parts outside the CDR3, is DGGITQSPKYLFRKEGQNVTLSCEQNLNHDAMYWYRQDPGQGLRLIYYSQIVNDFQKGDIAEGYSVSREKKESFPLTVTSAQKNPTAFYLCASNQAQSRNQPQHFGDGTRLSIL.

V and J are TRBV5-6 and TRBJ1-2; 9 bases are a match to TRBD1. The CDR3 consists of 14 residues. Losses at the gene ends were 7 bases for V and 7 bases for J; bases not matched to a gene: 11. Germline loops: CDR1 SGHDT, CDR2 YYEEEE. CDR3 region: CASGRDRELFGYTF. In DNA form, the CDR3 reads TGTGCCAGCGGACGGGACAGGGAACTTTTTGGCTACACCTTC.

CDR3 bases: TGTGCCAGCAGCCAAAGAACAGGGACCTTCACAGATACGCAGTATTTT. It translates to CASSQRTGTFTDTQYF. The V call is TRBV4-2, the J call TRBJ2-3, with a weak D call TRBD1 (6 bases). Germline CDR1 and CDR2: LGHNA and YNFKEQ. Trimming took off 2 bases at V and 2 bases at J, with 14 bases between the two ends. CDR3 length: 16 amino acids.

The chain joins TRBV2 to TRBJ1-3; D perhaps matches TRBD1 (6 bases). CDR1 and CDR2 (germline): SNHLY, FYNNEI. V gave up 3 bases and J gave up 6 bases, with 12 bases separating them. This CDR3 has 14 amino acids. The CDR3 DNA is TGTGCCAGCAGTGATACAGGGAGGGCAAACACCATATATTTT. This translates into CASSDTGRANTIYF.

The chain is built from TRBV15 and TRBJ2-7, with TRBD1 matching over 9 bases. The CDR3 contains 17 residues. Trimming cost V 2 bases and J 1 base; bases outside gene matches: 9. Per germline, CDR1 LNHNV and CDR2 YYDKDF (reference sequence). The CDR3 loop is CATSRLGGTGNSYEQYF. The CDR3 DNA follows: TGTGCCACCAGCAGACTGGGGGGGACAGGGAATTCCTACGAGCAGTACTTC.

The rearrangement joins TRBV28 to TRBJ1-5, with 7 bases that match TRBD1. Germline CDR1 reads MDHEN; CDR2 reads SYDVKM. V gave up 5 bases and J gave up 0 bases; unmatched junction bases: 7. The CDR3 consists of 16 residues. CDR3 sequence reads: CASSPGTVYSNQPQHF. The DNA for the CDR3 is TGTGCCAGCAGTCCAGGGACAGTTTATAGCAATCAGCCCCAGCATTTT.

The chain recombines TRBV21-1 with TRBJ2-7; the DNA was not compared with TRBD2, the D call given in the table. TRBV21-1 is shown as a pseudogene. The CDR3 spans 17 residues. In DNA, the CDR3 is TGTGCCAGCAGCAAAGTTTCAGCGGGAAACGTAGGCTACGAGCAGTACTTC. Amino acid sequence: CASSKVSAGNVGYEQYF.

J is TRBJ2-5 and V is TRBV28; TRBD1 is a possible D gene (7 bases). Per the germline V gene, CDR1 is MDHEN and CDR2 is SYDVKM. V was trimmed by 8 bases and J by 5 bases, leaving 12 bases between them. The CDR3 spans 12 residues. Written as DNA, the CDR3 is TGTGCCAGCGGAGGGGGCAGGGAGACCCAGTACTTC. Translated: CASGGGRETQYF.

The rearrangement uses TRBV9 and TRBJ2-7; D gene uncertain. From germline, CDR1 is SGDLS and CDR2 YYNGEE. Trimming took off 3 bases at V and 5 bases at J, with 12 bases between the two ends. This CDR3 region has 13 residues. DNA for the CDR3: TGTGCCAGCAGCGCCTATCCCGCGGACGAGCAGTACTTC. Translated: CASSAYPADEQYF.

The chain links TRBV10-3 to TRBJ1-5; D gene uncertain. Deletions cut 0 bases from V and 0 bases from J, with 12 bases between. This CDR3 is built from 17 residues. Germline V gene data show CDR1 as ENHRY and CDR2 as SYGVKD. CDR3 nucleotides: TGTGCCATCAGTGAGTCGAGGAACTCTAATAGCAATCAGCCCCAGCATTTT. It specifies CAISESRNSNSNQPQHF.

V usage is TRBV11-2 and J usage is TRBJ1-6; no firm D call. The ends were cut back, 4 bases at V and 8 bases at J, with 9 bases in the middle. From germline, CDR1 is SGHAT and CDR2 FQNNGV. This CDR3 is 13 amino acids long. For the CDR3, the DNA is TGTGCCAGCAGCTCCGACTGGGATTCACCCCTCCACTTT. Amino acid sequence: CASSSDWDSPLHF.

J is TRBJ2-1 and V is TRBV11-2, with 10 bases lining up with TRBD2. CDR1 and CDR2 (germline): SGHAT, FQNNGV. The CDR3 spans 15 residues. V shed 7 bases, J shed 7 bases, and the junction held 10 bases outside the gene matches. The CDR3 loop reads CASTPLAGVGNEQFF. In nucleotides, the CDR3 is TGTGCCAGCACCCCTCTAGCGGGAGTTGGTAATGAGCAGTTCTTC.

V is TRBV27 and J is TRBJ2-2; 8 nucleotides line up with TRBD2. CDR3 length equals 16 residues. In germline, CDR1 is MNHEY, CDR2 SMNVEV (reference sequence). Unmatched junction bases numbered 11, after V lost 6 bases and J lost 5 bases. The CDR3 region is CASSRTGGGRTGELFF. Written as DNA, the CDR3 is TGTGCCAGCAGCCGGACGGGCGGGGGGCGGACCGGGGAGCTGTTTTTT.

This sequence joins TRBV24-1 and TRBJ2-1, with unresolved D. V was pared by 2 bases and J by 7 bases, with 5 bases between. CDR1 is KGHDR and CDR2 is SFDVKD in the germline V gene. The CDR3 has 12 residues. This CDR3 reads CATSDSVNEQFF. Here the CDR3 DNA reads TGTGCCACCAGTGATTCTGTGAATGAGCAGTTCTTC.